A single sample gave rise to the 20 T cell receptor beta chains below, sequenced in a study of early T cells in non-severe SARS-CoV-2 infection. In TCRdb, the 5' RACE reads were re-called with MiXCR into one record per CDR3 protein. This sample carries approximately 110,000 distinct CDR3 sequences, more than 13% of them seen once, and the ten largest clones take 20% to 25%. The specimen sequenced was whole blood. The source of these receptors is an adult who was a healthcare worker with PCR-confirmed SARS-CoV-2 infection or an uninfected control (not recorded which).

At least ten counts were recorded for this clonotype. In DNA form, the CDR3 reads TGTGCTAGTGGCCAAGAGACCCAGTACTTC. Encoded protein: CASGQETQYF. The chain carries TRBV12-5 and TRBJ2-5; D remains unclear. The CDR3 length is 10 residues. V lost 6 bases, J lost 1 base, and 0 bases lay in between. Germline assignment: CDR1 LGHNT and CDR2 FRNRAP.

This clonotype has more than one count but fewer than ten. The chain combines TRBV29-1 with TRBJ1-4; D is perhaps TRBD1 (5 bases). The CDR3 covers 11 residues. Germline CDR1 is SQVTM and CDR2 is ANQGSEA. The germline V and J ends were trimmed by 1 base and 8 bases, with 5 bases remaining between them. Written as DNA, the CDR3 is TGCAGCGTTGAAGGGGACGAAAAACTGTTTTTT. It encodes CSVEGDEKLFF.

This clonotype was picked up a small number of times. The chain links TRBV7-2 to TRBJ1-1; 7 positions match TRBD1. The junction had 7 bases not matched to a gene; V was cut back by 4 bases and J by 5 bases. Germline V gives CDR1 SGHTA, CDR2 FQGNSA. CDR3 length: 14 amino acids. CDR3 bases: TGTGCCAGCAGCTGGAGGGGGCGGCATACTGAAGCTTTCTTT. This sequence encodes CASSWRGRHTEAFF.

This clonotype came up a few times. The chain couples TRBV27 to TRBJ2-1; 13 bases align to TRBD2. This CDR3 is 15 amino acids long. Per germline, CDR1 MNHEY and CDR2 SMNVEV (reference sequence). V trimming: 4 bases; J trimming: 8 bases; junction bases outside the gene matches: 5. CDR3 loop: CASSSWTSGGDEQFF. The DNA of the CDR3 is TGTGCCAGCAGTTCGTGGACTAGCGGGGGAGATGAGCAGTTCTTC.

Many counts were recorded for this clonotype. The chain carries TRBV5-1 and TRBJ2-1; D remains unclear. V was trimmed by 6 bases and J by 0 bases, leaving 10 bases between them. The germline V gene encodes CDR1 SGHRS and CDR2 YFSETQ. The CDR3 extends over 14 amino acids. The CDR3 region is CASKVGPSYNEQFF. The CDR3 nucleotides read TGCGCCAGCAAGGTGGGCCCCTCCTACAATGAGCAGTTCTTC.

The genes are TRBV10-3 and TRBJ2-1, with TRBD1 identical over 12 bases. Germline lookup yields CDR1 ENHRY and CDR2 SYGVKD. The ends lost 1 base at V and 6 bases at J; junction bases unmatched: 4. The length of the CDR3 is 16 residues. The CDR3 bases are TGTGCCATCAGTGAGTTTGCGGGACAGGGGGCCAATGAGCAGTTCTTC. It is translated as CAISEFAGQGANEQFF.

This chain joins TRBV5-1 and TRBJ1-3, with a possible D match to TRBD1 (5 bases). Germline V CDR1 and CDR2: SGHRS, YFSETQ. The V end lost 2 bases, the J end lost 1 base, and 13 bases lay between the germline ends. CDR3 size: 16 residues. CDR3: CASSFTGKGSGNTIYF. The DNA of the CDR3 is TGCGCCAGCAGCTTCACAGGAAAAGGTTCTGGAAACACCATATATTTT.

Details on this clonotype: The junction departs from germline at one end; a sequencing error may be responsible. The chain has TRBV13 and TRBJ1-1; no firm D call. The CDR3 contains 12 residues. Per germline, CDR1 PRHDT and CDR2 FYEKMQ (reference sequence). CDR3 amino acids: CASGFMNTEAFF. The CDR3 nucleotides read TGTGCCAGCGGCTTCATGAACACTGAAGCTTTCTTT.

The chain has TRBV7-3 and TRBJ2-7; 9 bases fit TRBD2. The CDR3 is 14 amino acids. After removal of 2 bases from V and 4 bases from J, the junction contained 3 bases not matched to a gene. Germline V gives CDR1 SGHTA, CDR2 FQGTGA. CDR3 region: CASSLAGGIYEQYF. The CDR3 nucleotides read TGTGCCAGCAGCTTAGCGGGGGGGATATACGAGCAGTACTTC. The full variable domain, rest sourced from reference TRBV7-3 and TRBJ2-7, is GAGVSQTPSNKVTEKGKYVELRCDPISGHTALYWYRQSLGQGPEFLIYFQGTGAADDSGLPNDRFFAVRPEGSVSTLKIQRTERGDSAVYLCASSLAGGIYEQYFGPGTRLTVT.

This clonotype was seen only a few times. V and J are TRBV7-2 and TRBJ2-3, with no clear D. Trimming left V 0 bases short and J 3 bases short, with 22 bases between. The V gene's germline CDR1 is SGHTA and CDR2 FQGNSA. The CDR3 covers 19 residues. CDR3 residues: CASSLASLRHSKGTDTQYF. CDR3 nucleotides: TGTGCCAGCAGCTTAGCGTCCCTTAGGCACTCAAAAGGGACAGATACGCAGTATTTT.

V is TRBV20-1 and J is TRBJ2-1; 7 positions match TRBD2. The V segment lost 4 bases and the J segment 5 bases; nucleotides outside the gene matches: 5. This CDR3 has 13 residues. Germline assignment: CDR1 DFQATT and CDR2 SNEGSKA (reference sequence). CDR3 protein: CSANGGSNNEQFF. In nucleotides, the CDR3 is TGCAGTGCTAACGGGGGGTCGAACAATGAGCAGTTCTTC.

The chain employs TRBV4-1 and TRBJ1-3; D is perhaps TRBD1 (5 bases). Trimming pared 1 base from V and 3 bases from J, leaving 13 bases between. There are 16 residues in the CDR3. Germline lookup yields CDR1 MGHRA and CDR2 YSYEKL. This CDR3 reads CASSQVFGTLGNTIYF. CDR3 DNA: TGCGCCAGCAGCCAAGTTTTTGGGACGCTTGGAAACACCATATATTTT.

Only a few counts were recorded for this clonotype. The chain couples TRBV5-4 to TRBJ2-1; D is possibly TRBD2 (6 bases). Per the germline V gene, CDR1 is SGHNT and CDR2 is YYREEE (reference sequence). This CDR3 contains 13 residues. V was cut by 0 bases and J by 12 bases, with 13 bases left in between. The CDR3 spells CASSLAAGGVQFF. CDR3 coding DNA: TGTGCCAGCAGCTTGGCAGCAGGAGGGGTGCAGTTCTTC.

This clonotype has at least ten counts. The chain links TRBV20-1 to TRBJ1-2; TRBD1 is a possible D gene (5 bases). The V gene lost 4 bases and the J gene lost 0 bases, with 24 bases spanning the gap. The CDR3 runs 18 residues. Germline CDR1 reads DFQATT; CDR2 reads SNEGSKA (reference sequence). The CDR3 region has the DNA TGCAGTGCTACCTCCCAAACTGGACACCGCCCAACTAACTATGGCTACACCTTC. It encodes CSATSQTGHRPTNYGYTF.

This clonotype has a handful of counts. The chain uses TRBV2 and TRBJ2-3; perhaps TRBD1 as D (5 bases). Trimming removed 5 bases at V and 5 bases at J, with 11 bases between. CDR3 size: 13 residues. CDR1 and CDR2 from the germline V gene are SNHLY and FYNNEI. This chain's CDR3 is CASSPQGLDTQYF. The CDR3, as DNA: TGTGCCAGCAGTCCTCAGGGTCTAGATACGCAGTATTTT.

This clonotype was seen a handful of times. The J gene is TRBJ2-7, the V gene TRBV6-5; the D is unclear. The CDR3 length is 13 residues. Germline CDR1 MNHEY, CDR2 SVGAGI. Between the trimmed V and J ends, which lost 8 bases and 2 bases, there was a span of 13 bases. CDR3 loop: CASARDGAYEQYF. In nucleotides, the CDR3 is TGTGCCAGCGCCCGCGACGGAGCCTACGAGCAGTACTTC.

The chain is built from TRBV5-1 and TRBJ1-2; D may be TRBD1 (6 bases). There are 13 residues in the CDR3. Germline V CDR1 and CDR2: SGHRS, YFSETQ. Trimming removed 4 bases at V and 4 bases at J, with 11 bases between. The CDR3 sequence: CASSGGHLYGYTF. CDR3 nucleotide sequence: TGCGCCAGCAGCGGGGGACACCTCTATGGCTACACCTTC.

This sequence joins TRBV12-3 or TRBV12-4 and TRBJ1-4, with D perhaps matching TRBD1 (6 bases). The CDR3 runs 14 residues. Trimming pared 2 bases from V and 8 bases from J, leaving 12 bases between. The CDR3 sequence: CASSLQGFSEKLFF. CDR3 nucleotide sequence: TGTGCCAGCAGTTTACAGGGGTTTAGCGAAAAACTGTTTTTT.

The V and J genes are TRBV28 and TRBJ2-2, with D perhaps TRBD1 (6 bases). Germline V gene data show CDR1 as MDHEN and CDR2 as SYDVKM. Trimming removed 7 bases from V and 5 bases from J, with 17 bases in between. The CDR3 is made up of 15 amino acids. CDR3 residues: CASNPGPDRTGELFF. DNA for the CDR3: TGTGCCAGCAATCCCGGGCCCGACAGGACCGGGGAGCTGTTTTTT.

Ten or more counts support this clonotype. The chain links TRBV7-6 to TRBJ2-1, with D unclear. Germline V CDR1 and CDR2: SGHVS, FNYEAQ. This CDR3 is 12 amino acids long. V gave up 6 bases and J gave up 9 bases, with 12 bases separating them. This CDR3 is CASRHPEGEQFF. The CDR3 coding sequence is TGTGCCAGCAGACACCCCGAAGGTGAGCAGTTCTTC.